The clone carrying this TCR beta chain was detected only once. What it binds is unknown. Sequencing used immunoSEQ multiplex PCR; TCRdb keeps in-frame clones, though not all of them. Among more than 45,000 clones listed, 80% to 90% were seen once. V gave up 3 bases and J gave up 7 bases, with 16 bases separating them. The CDR3 consists of 14 residues. Germline CDR1 is KGHSH and CDR2 is LQKENI. The data originate from a study of OX40 agonist ivuxolimab in advanced cancers. General study points: Doses of 0.1 to 3.0 mg/kg were accompanied by clonal expansion of CD4+ and CD8+ blood T cells by week 6.

The input for sequencing was CD4+ or CD8+ T cells sorted from blood, taken in a trial of the OX40 agonist ivuxolimab. The rearrangement joins TRBV18 to TRBJ2-7; TRBD1 or TRBD2 may be the D gene (5 bases each). This clonotype was sampled from an adult with an advanced solid tumor such as melanoma, head and neck, liver or kidney cancer. The CDR3 protein is CASSPGTTTGEQYF. The CDR3 DNA reads TGTGCCAGCTCACCCGGGACGACAACGGGGGAGCAGTACTTC.